This T cell receptor (beta chain) was sequenced in a study of T cell repertoires in aging, cancer and after chemotherapy (dated by TCRdb to about 2019). With regard to the full study: The donors fell into six age groups ranging from 30 or younger to 70 or older, and each group had at least three individuals. A cohort of over 200 cancer patients (94 with hematological and around 130 with solid cancers) was assembled, and under 100 healthy donors were included as a reference group. The full dataset contained several million TCR reads. To look at immunoaging and at how T cells reconstitute after chemotherapy, the study profiled TCR beta repertoires in peripheral blood from both healthy donors and cancer patients. In the solid tumor group, paired pre- and post-chemotherapy samples were obtained from brain tumor (glioblastoma) patients receiving temozolomide-based therapy. Overall study outcomes, separate from this receptor: Compared with age-matched healthy donors, untreated patients with hematological or solid cancers had significantly lower TCR diversity and higher clonality in blood. The authors noted that the repertoire data do not allow conclusions about immunological memory after chemotherapy. An increase in median generation probability over the chemotherapy interval was observed in both cancer cohorts, suggesting that the repertoire was reconstituted through rebound thymic output. Declining TCR diversity with age in healthy donors was mainly explained by loss of richness; in cancer patients, loss of evenness also contributed.

TCR beta rearrangements were amplified from genomic DNA extracted from peripheral blood rather than from sorted cells or RNA. On this clonotype itself: What this receptor recognizes is not known. The sample holds no much larger clone one base away, and base qualities are not on file.

The CDR3 runs 13 residues from the cysteine to the phenylalanine. The only DNA kept is the CDR3, 39 bases in frame from the first base. Trimming at the junction amounts to 5 bases on V and 3 bases on J, and the germline ends lie 13 bases apart. Via the germline V gene (reference sequence), CDR1 is DFQATT and CDR2 SNEGSKA. Rearranged TRB sequences spanning V, D and J segments were amplified by multiplex touch-down PCR using a mixed TRB-A/B primer pool. Illumina adapters and sample indices were attached to the amplicons in two consecutive PCR reactions using Phusion HS II polymerase. After gel purification with the NucleoSpin Gel and PCR Clean-up kit, the amplicons were checked using Qubit and an Agilent 2100 Bioanalyzer. Sequencing of the libraries was done on an Illumina MiSeq with paired-end, single-indexed 600-cycle runs. Under the source paper's analysis protocol: TRB sequences were processed with MiXCR versions 2.12 and 3.0.5. Each unique CDR3 nucleotide sequence counted as one clone, and only productive sequences with at least two reads were retained. The repertoire metrics were Shannon diversity, evenness, clonality (calculated as one minus evenness), and diversity profiles parameterized by alpha from 0 to 5. The IGoR algorithm was used to calculate generation probabilities of clones in the paired pre- and post-chemotherapy samples. TCRdb trimmed the raw reads at Q25, called clones with MiXCR and kept productive beta chains. All rows with the same CDR3 protein become a single entry with the most common DNA and genes. None of the V and J calls come from the authors' own analysis; TCRdb made them. The sample table records around 1,800 distinct CDR3 sequences; roughly 23% of these occur just once. The top ten clonotypes cover approximately 60% of the sample.

The sequence is built from TRBV20-1 and TRBJ2-5, with no reliable assignment of the D segment. The receptor was isolated from a human donor with a solid tumor. The sequenced sample consisted of blood. At the DNA level, the sequence is TGCAGTGCTCCACGAAACACCGAAGAGACCCAGTACTTC. The encoded protein is CSAPRNTEETQYF.